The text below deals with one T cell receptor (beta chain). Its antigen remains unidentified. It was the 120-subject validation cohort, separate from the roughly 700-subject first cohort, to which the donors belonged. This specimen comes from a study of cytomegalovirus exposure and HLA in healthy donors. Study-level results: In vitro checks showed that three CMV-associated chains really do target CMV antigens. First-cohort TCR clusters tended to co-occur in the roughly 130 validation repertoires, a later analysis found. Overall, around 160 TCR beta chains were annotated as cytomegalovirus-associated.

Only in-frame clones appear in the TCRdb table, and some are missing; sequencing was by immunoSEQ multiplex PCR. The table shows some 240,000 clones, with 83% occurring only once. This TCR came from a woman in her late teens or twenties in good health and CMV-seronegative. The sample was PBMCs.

The CDR3 bases are TGTGCCAGCTCGCCGGGGGGCCGCAATCAGCCCCAGCATTTT. Amino acids: CASSPGGRNQPQHF. The rearrangement uses TRBV18 and TRBJ1-5, with a tentative D call TRBD1 (6 bases). The length of the CDR3 is 14 residues. The germline gives CDR1 KGHSH, CDR2 LQKENI. V was trimmed by 6 bases and J by 2 bases, leaving 11 bases between them.